These 24 T cell receptor beta chains originate from one sample sequenced in a study of CD8+ T cells in alopecia areata. Reverse transcribed after extraction, RNA yielded cDNA as the sequencing template. TCRdb keeps only in-frame clones here, not all; method: immunoSEQ multiplex PCR. The sample carries about 180,000 clones, 50% to 70% recorded once. Here the sequenced sample was CD4+ T cells sorted from blood, taken at week 0. These TCRs come from a human donor with alopecia areata.

The rearrangement uses TRBV13 and TRBJ1-1, with D unclear. Germline-derived CDR1 and CDR2 are PRHDT and FYEKMQ (reference sequence). V lost 1 base and J 7 bases, leaving 4 bases between the germline ends. This CDR3 is built from 11 residues. The CDR3 coding sequence is TGTGCCAGCAGCTTAGTACATGAAGCTTTCTTT. Translated: CASSLVHEAFF.

The chain carries TRBV18 and TRBJ1-1, with D hard to call. This CDR3 is built from 13 residues. Trimming stripped 4 bases from V and 1 base from J, with 7 bases between. CDR1 is KGHSH and CDR2 is LQKENI in the germline V gene. CDR3 region: CASSQEQNTEAFF. CDR3 nucleotides: TGTGCCAGCTCACAAGAACAGAACACTGAAGCTTTCTTT.

The chain has TRBV30 and TRBJ2-2; D is unclear. The CDR3 sequence is 12 residues long. V was pared by 4 bases and J by 3 bases, with 6 bases between. Per the germline V gene, CDR1 is GTSNPN and CDR2 is SVGIG (reference sequence). Written as DNA, the CDR3 is TGTGCCTGGAACGGGTACACCGGGGAGCTGTTTTTT. It encodes CAWNGYTGELFF.

Only one count was recorded for this clone. The chain employs TRBV30 and TRBJ1-2, with 9 bases aligning to TRBD1. There are 13 residues in the CDR3. Losses at the gene ends were 1 base for V and 11 bases for J; bases not matched to a gene: 8. CDR1 is GTSNPN, CDR2 SVGIG, per germline (reference sequence). This CDR3 reads CAWSGGTGIGYTF. The CDR3 bases are TGTGCCTGGAGTGGAGGGACAGGGATTGGTTACACCTTC. Together with reference TRBV30 and TRBJ1-2, the CDR3 gives the full variable domain: SQTIHQWPATLVQPVGSPLSLECTVEGTSNPNLYWYRQAAGRGLQLLFYSVGIGQISSEVPQNLSASRPQDRQFILSSKKLLLSDSGFYLCAWSGGTGIGYTFGSGTRLTVV.

A single count supports this clone. This chain links TRBV7-2 with TRBJ1-5; D gene unclear. Trimming cost V 1 base and J 5 bases, with 3 bases left between them. The germline gives CDR1 SGHTA, CDR2 FQGNSA. The CDR3 has 12 residues. CDR3 loop: CASSLGYQPQHF. CDR3 in DNA: TGTGCCAGCAGCTTAGGATATCAGCCCCAGCATTTT.

To note about this clone: Different DNA sequences within this sample yield the same CDR3. The gene calls are TRBV5-1 and TRBJ2-5; possibly TRBD1 for D (5 bases). In germline, CDR1 is SGHRS, CDR2 YFSETQ. There are 13 residues in the CDR3. Trimming removed 0 bases at V and 2 bases at J, with 5 bases between. CDR3 region: CASSLEGQETQYF. Here the CDR3 DNA reads TGCGCCAGCAGCTTGGAGGGGCAAGAGACCCAGTACTTC.

This sequence joins TRBV5-6 and TRBJ2-7; a possible D gene is TRBD2 (5 bases). CDR1 and CDR2 from the germline V gene are SGHDT and YYEEEE. CDR3 length equals 16 residues. V lost 0 bases, J lost 6 bases, and 19 bases lay in between. CDR3 in DNA: TGTGCCAGCAGCTTGGCCAACGTTTTCCGGGGAGCCGAGCAGTACTTC. Its translation is CASSLANVFRGAEQYF.

CDR3 sequence (DNA): TGTGCCAGCAGCTTAGATGACGGGGGTTACAATGAGCAGTTCTTC. It is translated as CASSLDDGGYNEQFF. This chain uses TRBV7-6 with TRBJ2-1; a weak D match, TRBD2 (6 bases). Trimming removed 1 base from V and 4 bases from J, with 11 bases in between. This CDR3 contains 15 residues. Per germline, CDR1 SGHVS and CDR2 FNYEAQ.

The rearrangement links TRBV30 to TRBJ1-5; D is unclear. The germline gives CDR1 GTSNPN, CDR2 SVGIG (reference sequence). Trimming shortened V by 0 bases and J by 5 bases, and 8 bases separated the two germline ends. The CDR3 runs to 13 residues. CDR3 bases: TGTGCCTGGAGTGTGGGTAATGATCAGCCCCAGCATTTT. This gives the protein CAWSVGNDQPQHF.

There are many counts of this clone. This sequence joins TRBV14 and TRBJ2-4; 8 nucleotides match TRBD1. The V gene's germline CDR1 is SGHDN and CDR2 FVKESK. This CDR3 contains 15 residues. The trim removed 5 bases at V and 7 bases at J, leaving 10 bases unmatched. In DNA form, the CDR3 reads TGTGCCAGCAGCGACACGCGACAGGGGATGAACATTCAGTACTTC. Its translation is CASSDTRQGMNIQYF.

Turning to this clone: At one boundary the junction diverges from the germline segment, which might be a read error. The rearrangement links TRBV7-9 to TRBJ2-7; D is unclear. The CDR3 length is 8 residues. Germline V gene lookup returns CDR1 SEHNR and CDR2 FQNEAQ (reference sequence). CDR3 in DNA: TGTGCCAGCAGCTTATCGGACTTC. Protein: CASSLSDF.

The chain links TRBV29-1 to TRBJ1-1, with 9 bases lining up with TRBD1. Germline assignment: CDR1 SQVTM and CDR2 ANQGSEA. V was pared by 5 bases and J by 0 bases, with 4 bases of the junction left unmatched. The CDR3 runs 14 residues. CDR3 protein: CSVLGQGMNTEAFF. CDR3 nucleotides: TGCAGCGTTTTGGGACAGGGCATGAACACTGAAGCTTTCTTT.

The chain couples TRBV5-6 to TRBJ1-2; D not certain. The V end lost 0 bases, the J end lost 4 bases, and 4 bases lay between the germline ends. CDR1 and CDR2 (germline): SGHDT, YYEEEE. The CDR3 covers 12 residues. The CDR3 DNA reads as TGTGCCAGCAGCTTGGAGGTCTATGGCTACACCTTC. It encodes CASSLEVYGYTF.

The chain has TRBV13 and TRBJ2-2; 8 bases agree with TRBD2. V shed 5 bases, J shed 4 bases, and the junction held 12 bases outside the gene matches. This CDR3 has 17 residues. The germline V gene encodes CDR1 PRHDT and CDR2 FYEKMQ (reference sequence). The CDR3 is CASSPLASGGGTGELFF. CDR3 bases: TGTGCCAGCAGCCCTCTGGCGAGCGGGGGTGGCACCGGGGAGCTGTTTTTT.

The chain uses TRBV5-6 and TRBJ2-2, with D perhaps TRBD1 (6 bases). The CDR3 extends over 15 amino acids. The V end was cut by 4 bases, the J end by 4 bases, with 14 bases between. Germline CDR1 and CDR2: SGHDT and YYEEEE. CDR3 DNA sequence: TGTGCCAGCAGCCCATACAGGGCCGGCACCGGGGAGCTGTTTTTT. This codes for CASSPYRAGTGELFF.

J is TRBJ1-1 and V is TRBV29-1, with D possibly matching TRBD1 (5 bases). Deletions cut 4 bases from V and 0 bases from J, with 9 bases between. Germline V gene data show CDR1 as SQVTM and CDR2 as ANQGSEA. CDR3 length: 13 amino acids. The CDR3 nucleotides read TGCAGCGTTGGCAGGGCCCTGAACACTGAAGCTTTCTTT. Translating it yields CSVGRALNTEAFF.

This clone was counted a few times. The chain combines TRBV20-1 with TRBJ1-2, with unresolved D. Germline V gene data show CDR1 as DFQATT and CDR2 as SNEGSKA (reference sequence). The CDR3 contains 11 residues. V lost 3 bases to trimming and J lost 4 bases, with 6 bases between them. The CDR3 nucleotides are TGCAGTGCTAGGTTTGGCTATGGCTACACCTTC. This encodes CSARFGYGYTF.

This clone was recorded only once. This chain uses TRBV5-1 with TRBJ2-7, with a weak D call TRBD1 (5 bases). The CDR3 loop spans 13 amino acids. V was pared by 0 bases and J by 6 bases, with 10 bases between. Germline lookup yields CDR1 SGHRS and CDR2 YFSETQ. CDR3 coding DNA: TGCGCCAGCAGCTTGGTTCATGGGGCCGAGCAGTACTTC. Protein product: CASSLVHGAEQYF. Together with reference TRBV5-1 and TRBJ2-7, the CDR3 gives the full variable domain: KAGVTQTPRYLIKTRGQQVTLSCSPISGHRSVSWYQQTPGQGLQFLFEYFSETQRNKGNFPGRFSGRQFSNSRSEMNVSTLELGDSALYLCASSLVHGAEQYFGPGTRLTVT.

The rearrangement joins TRBV5-6 to TRBJ2-5; D is unclear. This CDR3 has 13 amino acids. The V gene's germline CDR1 is SGHDT and CDR2 YYEEEE. Between the trimmed V and J ends, which lost 1 base and 2 bases, there was a span of 6 bases. The CDR3 protein is CASSLFQQETQYF. The CDR3 DNA is TGTGCCAGCAGCTTGTTCCAGCAAGAGACCCAGTACTTC.

CDR3 loop: CASSGDRATEAFF. The CDR3 DNA reads TGTGCCAGCAGTGGGGACAGGGCCACTGAAGCTTTCTTT. This sequence joins TRBV2 and TRBJ1-1, with 9 bases lining up with TRBD1. Germline CDR1 reads SNHLY; CDR2 reads FYNNEI. V was pared by 4 bases and J by 4 bases, with 1 base of the junction left unmatched. CDR3 length: 13 residues.

This sequence joins TRBV9 and TRBJ2-5; TRBD2 matches 10 bases. V dropped 4 bases and J dropped 5; count of bases not matched to a gene: 14. Germline V CDR1 and CDR2: SGDLS, YYNGEE. The CDR3 is 17 amino acids. The CDR3 spells CASSPTLQRGGGETQYF. Here the CDR3 DNA reads TGTGCCAGCAGCCCGACGCTCCAGCGGGGGGGCGGGGAGACCCAGTACTTC.

The CDR3 coding sequence is TGTGCCTGGAGCGCGACAGGGCCCACCGGGGAGCTGTTTTTT. This encodes CAWSATGPTGELFF. The chain carries TRBV30 and TRBJ2-2; 7 positions agree with TRBD1. The CDR3 totals 14 residues. With 3 bases clipped from V and 4 bases from J, the junction kept 5 bases outside the gene matches. Germline lookup yields CDR1 GTSNPN and CDR2 SVGIG (reference sequence).

The DNA for the CDR3 is TGCAGCGTTGAAGGTGTCGAAGGATTGAATGAAAAACTGTTTTTT. As protein: CSVEGVEGLNEKLFF. The rearrangement uses TRBV29-1 and TRBJ1-4; D is ambiguous. CDR3 length equals 15 residues. V lost 1 base and J 5 bases, leaving 14 bases between the germline ends. Germline V gene sequence: CDR1 SQVTM, CDR2 ANQGSEA.

The rearrangement links TRBV20-1 to TRBJ2-1, with unresolved D. This CDR3 is built from 11 residues. The germline V gene has CDR1 DFQATT and CDR2 SNEGSKA (reference sequence). V was cut by 3 bases and J by 7 bases, with 7 bases left in between. CDR3 in amino acids: CSARNINEQFF. The CDR3 nucleotides are TGCAGTGCTAGGAACATAAATGAGCAGTTCTTC.